Reported below is one T cell receptor beta chain. The antigen remains unidentified. This specimen includes other DNA sequences encoding the same CDR3. CDR3 length: 15 amino acids. Germline assignment: CDR1 SGHRS and CDR2 YFSETQ. With V trimmed by 4 bases and J by 6 bases, 4 bases remained unmatched. This entry comes from a study of graft-versus-host responses after intestinal transplantation. Background on the study: Anti-thymocyte globulin induction preceded roughly 3 years of tacrolimus and steroid maintenance in all recipients.

Generated by immunoSEQ multiplex PCR, the TCRdb table keeps only in-frame clones and is missing some. Among around 100,000 clones listed, about 90% were seen once. The chain has TRBV5-1 and TRBJ2-2, with TRBD2 identical over 12 bases. The TCR originated in a human donor who was the organ donor for an intestinal transplant. Sequencing was performed on unstimulated CD4+ T cells sorted from spleen or lymph node cells, taken before transplant. CDR3 region: CASSPPSGGAGELFF. CDR3 sequence (DNA): TGCGCCAGCAGCCCTCCTAGCGGGGGGGCCGGGGAGCTGTTTTTT.